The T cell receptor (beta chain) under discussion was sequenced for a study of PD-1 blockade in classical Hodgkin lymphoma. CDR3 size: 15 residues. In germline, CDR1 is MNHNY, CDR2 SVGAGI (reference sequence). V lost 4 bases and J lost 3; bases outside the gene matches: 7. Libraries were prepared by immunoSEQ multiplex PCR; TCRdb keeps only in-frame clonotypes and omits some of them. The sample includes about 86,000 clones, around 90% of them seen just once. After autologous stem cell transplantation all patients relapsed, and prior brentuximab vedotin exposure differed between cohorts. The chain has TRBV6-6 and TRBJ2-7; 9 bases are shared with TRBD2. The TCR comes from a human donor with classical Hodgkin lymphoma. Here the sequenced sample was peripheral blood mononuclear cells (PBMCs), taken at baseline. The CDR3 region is CASSSSSGTFYEQYF. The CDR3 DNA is TGTGCCAGCAGTTCCTCTAGCGGGACCTTCTACGAGCAGTACTTC.